This T cell receptor (beta chain) was identified in a study of cytomegalovirus exposure and HLA in healthy donors. Notes on the study in general: It is likely that the observed cluster of highly shared sequence variants was a sequencing artifact.

The CDR3 length is 15 residues. CDR1 and CDR2 (germline): MNHEY, SMNVEV (reference sequence). Unmatched junction bases numbered 6, after V lost 5 bases and J lost 4 bases. The PCR employed 60 Vbeta primers together with 13 Jbeta primers. Sequencing used immunoSEQ multiplex PCR; TCRdb keeps in-frame clones, though not all of them. The sample consists of roughly 190,000 clones, 79% of them appearing once. Worth noting for this clone: The antigen is undetermined.

The sequence was obtained from a girl aged 10 to 17 in good health and CMV-seropositive. Sequenced input: PBMCs. This chain connects TRBV27 to TRBJ1-5, with 9 bases aligning to TRBD1. CDR3 DNA: TGTGCCAGCAGTCCCGGGACAGGGCCGAATCAGCCCCAGCATTTT. Amino acids: CASSPGTGPNQPQHF.